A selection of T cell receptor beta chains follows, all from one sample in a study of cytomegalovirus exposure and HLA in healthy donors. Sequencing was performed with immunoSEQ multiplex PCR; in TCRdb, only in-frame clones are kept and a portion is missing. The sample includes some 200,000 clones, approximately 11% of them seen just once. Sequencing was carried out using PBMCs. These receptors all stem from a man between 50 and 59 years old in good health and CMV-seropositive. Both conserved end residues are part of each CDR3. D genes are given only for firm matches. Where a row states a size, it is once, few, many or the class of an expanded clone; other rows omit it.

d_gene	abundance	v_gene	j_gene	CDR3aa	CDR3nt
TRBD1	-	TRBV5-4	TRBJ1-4	CASSSTGGYEKLFF	TGTGCCAGCAGCTCCACAGGGGGTTACGAAAAACTGTTTTTT
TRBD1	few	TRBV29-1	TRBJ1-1	CSVRNRGLNTEAFF	TGCAGCGTTCGGAACAGGGGGCTGAACACTGAAGCTTTCTTT
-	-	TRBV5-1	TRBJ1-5	CASKTRDTYSNQPQHF	TGCGCCAGCAAGACCCGAGACACCTATAGCAATCAGCCCCAGCATTTT
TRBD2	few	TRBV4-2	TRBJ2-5	CASSQGSGTDQETQYF	TGTGCCAGCAGCCAAGGAAGCGGGACCGACCAAGAGACCCAGTACTTC
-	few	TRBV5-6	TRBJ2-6	CASSLISRGLSGANVLTF	TGTGCCAGCAGCTTGATCTCGCGGGGTTTATCTGGGGCCAACGTCCTGACTTTC
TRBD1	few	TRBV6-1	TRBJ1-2	CASSLAGGASYGYTF	TGTGCCAGCAGTCTGGCAGGGGGCGCGAGCTATGGCTACACCTTC
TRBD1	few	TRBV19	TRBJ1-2	CASTPGQANYGYTF	TGTGCCAGTACTCCCGGACAGGCTAACTATGGCTACACCTTC
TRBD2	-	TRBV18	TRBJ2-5	CASSPLAGGSETQYF	TGTGCCAGCTCACCACTAGCGGGGGGTTCAGAGACCCAGTACTTC
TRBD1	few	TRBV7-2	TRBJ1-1	CASSLAEGARKAFF	TGTGCCAGCAGCTTAGCGGAGGGGGCGAGGAAGGCTTTCTTT
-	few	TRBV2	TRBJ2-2	CASSTASTGELFF	TGTGCCAGCAGTACCGCTAGTACCGGGGAGCTGTTTTTT
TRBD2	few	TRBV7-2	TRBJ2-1	CASSLDSGGRWDEQFF	TGTGCCAGCAGCTTGGACTCGGGGGGGAGATGGGATGAGCAGTTCTTC
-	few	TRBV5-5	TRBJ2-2	CASSLGGVEKGTGELFF	TGTGCCAGCAGCTTGGGGGGGGTGGAAAAGGGCACCGGGGAGCTGTTTTTT
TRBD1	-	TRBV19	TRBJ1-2	CASSNGQGNVYGYTF	TGTGCCAGTAGTAATGGACAGGGGAATGTCTATGGCTACACCTTC
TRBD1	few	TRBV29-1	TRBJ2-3	CSVKDRGLTDTQYF	TGCAGCGTGAAAGACAGGGGGCTGACAGATACGCAGTATTTT
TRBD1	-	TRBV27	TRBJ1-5	CASSDRGLSNQPQHF	TGTGCCAGCAGTGACAGGGGGCTGAGCAATCAGCCCCAGCATTTT
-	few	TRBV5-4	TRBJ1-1	CASSSTSQGGTEAFF	TGTGCCAGCAGTTCTACGTCTCAGGGTGGAACTGAAGCTTTCTTT
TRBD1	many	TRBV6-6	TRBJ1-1	CASSPGQDRGGTEAFF	TGTGCCAGCAGTCCAGGACAGGATAGGGGAGGAACTGAAGCTTTCTTT
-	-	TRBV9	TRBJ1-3	CASSVAGAGNTIYF	TGTGCCAGCAGCGTAGCTGGGGCGGGAAACACCATATATTTT